These 13 T cell receptor beta chains came from one sample sequenced in a study of blood T cell repertoires in COVID-19. Clones were read by immunoSEQ multiplex PCR, and TCRdb kept only the in-frame ones, dropping some. The table lists about 290,000 clones, over 85% of them singletons. Material: peripheral blood. The receptors derive from a woman aged 25 to 39 with COVID-19, enrolled during active disease.

The gene calls are TRBV5-6 and TRBJ2-2, with TRBD2 matching over 9 bases. The CDR3 totals 16 residues. J lost 3 bases, V lost 3 bases, and 6 bases had no gene match. Germline values: CDR1 SGHDT, CDR2 YYEEEE. The chain's CDR3 is CASSSSSGVHTGELFF. In DNA, the CDR3 is TGTGCCAGCAGCTCCTCTAGCGGGGTGCACACCGGGGAGCTGTTTTTT.

There are a few counts of this clone. The chain is built from TRBV11-2 and TRBJ1-1, with 11 bases aligning to TRBD1. This CDR3 is 17 amino acids long. The trim removed 5 bases at V and 4 bases at J, leaving 12 bases unmatched. The germline V gene has CDR1 SGHAT and CDR2 FQNNGV. Here the CDR3 reads CASSMGQGVFLGTEAFF. The CDR3 nucleotides are TGTGCCAGCAGCATGGGACAGGGGGTGTTTTTGGGCACTGAAGCTTTCTTT.

J is TRBJ1-4 and V is TRBV6-5; TRBD1 matches at 7 bases. The junction had 5 bases not matched to a gene; V was cut back by 6 bases and J by 10 bases. The CDR3 covers 12 residues. The germline CDR1 and CDR2 sequences are MNHEY and SVGAGI. CDR3 sequence: CASRSQGGKLFF. Written as DNA, the CDR3 is TGTGCCAGCAGATCCCAGGGGGGAAAACTGTTTTTT.

The J gene is TRBJ1-1, the V gene TRBV6-5, with TRBD1 identical over 12 bases. J gave up 5 bases and V 10 bases, and 8 bases lay outside the gene matches. The CDR3 covers 14 residues. Germline CDR1 is MNHEY and CDR2 is SVGAGI. The CDR3 reads CATNRDRGRTEAFF. The CDR3, as DNA: TGTGCCACCAACCGGGACAGGGGGCGGACTGAAGCTTTCTTT.

The chain uses TRBV6-5 and TRBJ1-2, with 10 bases that match TRBD1. V shed 5 bases and J 0 bases; nucleotides not matched to a gene: 3. Germline CDR1 MNHEY, CDR2 SVGAGI. The CDR3 consists of 15 residues. The CDR3 coding sequence is TGTGCCAGCAGTCCCGGGACAGGGGCTAACTATGGCTACACCTTC. The encoded protein is CASSPGTGANYGYTF.

The chain recombines TRBV14 with TRBJ1-2; perhaps TRBD1 as D (5 bases). Germline loops: CDR1 SGHDN, CDR2 FVKESK. The V end lost 0 bases, the J end lost 0 bases, and 11 bases lay between the germline ends. This CDR3 has 16 amino acids. CDR3 protein: CASSQDSTAPNYGYTF. CDR3 bases: TGTGCCAGCAGCCAAGATTCGACAGCACCTAACTATGGCTACACCTTC.

The V gene is TRBV6-5, the J gene TRBJ1-3; D is unclear. Germline V lookup: CDR1 MNHEY, CDR2 SVGAGI. Trimming stripped 8 bases from V and 3 bases from J, with 14 bases between. The CDR3 covers 14 residues. CDR3 nucleotide sequence: TGTGCCAGCCGCGCCGTAAGTGTTGGAAACACCATATATTTT. It codes for CASRAVSVGNTIYF.

The V and J genes are TRBV4-1 and TRBJ1-5; D is uncertain. V gave up 0 bases and J gave up 3 bases, with 12 bases separating them. Germline CDR1 and CDR2: MGHRA and YSYEKL. This CDR3 comprises 16 residues. The CDR3 region is CASSQEDTWINQPQHF. The DNA of the CDR3 is TGCGCCAGCAGCCAAGAAGACACATGGATCAATCAGCCCCAGCATTTT.

The chain uses TRBV7-8 and TRBJ1-5, with 7 bases matching TRBD1. V lost 1 base to trimming and J lost 3 bases; unmatched junction nucleotides: 3. The germline V gene encodes CDR1 SGHVS and CDR2 FQNEAQ. The CDR3 contains 15 residues. The CDR3 is CASSLGQGLNQPQHF. The CDR3 nucleotides are TGTGCCAGCAGCTTAGGACAGGGCCTCAATCAGCCCCAGCATTTT.

This clone was found once. V is TRBV27 and J is TRBJ1-2; 8 nucleotides line up with TRBD1. There are 16 residues in the CDR3. The V and J ends lost 3 bases and 8 bases, in that order; junction bases with no gene match: 14. CDR1 and CDR2 (germline): MNHEY, SMNVEV (reference sequence). For the CDR3, the DNA is TGTGCCAGCAGTTTCGGGACAGGATTTAATCTACGGGGCTACACCTTC. Translated, it gives CASSFGTGFNLRGYTF.

The CDR3 DNA is TGCGCCAGCAGCCTAAGACTAGCTTCGTTCCACGAGCAGTACTTC. This encodes CASSLRLASFHEQYF. The rearrangement links TRBV4-1 to TRBJ2-7, with 7 bases matching TRBD2. CDR3 size: 15 residues. Germline loops: CDR1 MGHRA, CDR2 YSYEKL. Trimming removed 4 bases from V and 5 bases from J; junction bases left unmatched: 11.

V usage is TRBV10-2 and J usage is TRBJ1-6, with 10 nucleotides matching TRBD1. Germline-derived CDR1 and CDR2 are WSHSY and SAAADI. Trimming took 6 bases from V and 7 from J; bases not matched to a gene: 9. This CDR3 comprises 16 residues. CDR3 nucleotide sequence: TGCGCCAGCAGGGCCGGGACAGGGGTTGAGAATTCACCCCTCCACTTT. The encoded protein is CASRAGTGVENSPLHF.

The chain uses TRBV7-9 and TRBJ1-3, with a possible D match to TRBD1 (6 bases). Trimming left V 8 bases short and J 0 bases short, with 14 bases between. CDR1 is SEHNR, CDR2 FQNEAQ, per germline (reference sequence). The CDR3 extends over 15 amino acids. CDR3 amino acids: CASFRGTFSGNTIYF. The CDR3 bases are TGTGCCAGCTTCAGGGGCACTTTCTCTGGAAACACCATATATTTT.